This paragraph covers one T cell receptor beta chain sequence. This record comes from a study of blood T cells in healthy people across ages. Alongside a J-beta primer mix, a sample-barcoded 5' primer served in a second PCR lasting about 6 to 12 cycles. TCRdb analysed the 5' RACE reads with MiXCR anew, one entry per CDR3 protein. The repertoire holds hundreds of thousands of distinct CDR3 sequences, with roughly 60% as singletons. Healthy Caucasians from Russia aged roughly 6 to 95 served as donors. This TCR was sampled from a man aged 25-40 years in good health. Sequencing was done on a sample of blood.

CDR3 protein: CASSSVDRGDYGYTF. DNA of the CDR3: TGTGCCAGCAGTTCCGTTGACAGGGGAGACTATGGCTACACCTTC. The chain couples TRBV6-1 to TRBJ1-2; TRBD1 matches 8 bases. The CDR3 is 15 amino acids. CDR1 MNHNS and CDR2 SASEGT come from the germline V gene. V shed 5 bases, J shed 3 bases, and the junction held 8 bases outside the gene matches.